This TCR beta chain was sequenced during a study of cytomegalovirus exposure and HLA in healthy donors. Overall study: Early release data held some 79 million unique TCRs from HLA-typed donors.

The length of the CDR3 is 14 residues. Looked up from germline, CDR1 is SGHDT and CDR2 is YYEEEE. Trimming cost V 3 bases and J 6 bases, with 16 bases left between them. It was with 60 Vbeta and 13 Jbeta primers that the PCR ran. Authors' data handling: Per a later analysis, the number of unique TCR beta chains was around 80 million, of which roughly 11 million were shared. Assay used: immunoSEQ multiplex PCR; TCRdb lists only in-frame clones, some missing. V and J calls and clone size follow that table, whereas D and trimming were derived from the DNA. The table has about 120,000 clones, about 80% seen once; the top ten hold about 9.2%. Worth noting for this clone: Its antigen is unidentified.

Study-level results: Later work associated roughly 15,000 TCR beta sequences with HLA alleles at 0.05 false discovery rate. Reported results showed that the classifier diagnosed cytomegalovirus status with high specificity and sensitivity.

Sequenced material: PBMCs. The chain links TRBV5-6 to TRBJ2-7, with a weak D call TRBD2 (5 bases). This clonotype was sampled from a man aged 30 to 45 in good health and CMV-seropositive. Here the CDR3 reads CASSSGSSPGEQYF. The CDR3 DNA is TGTGCCAGCAGCTCGGGATCAAGTCCTGGCGAGCAGTACTTC.